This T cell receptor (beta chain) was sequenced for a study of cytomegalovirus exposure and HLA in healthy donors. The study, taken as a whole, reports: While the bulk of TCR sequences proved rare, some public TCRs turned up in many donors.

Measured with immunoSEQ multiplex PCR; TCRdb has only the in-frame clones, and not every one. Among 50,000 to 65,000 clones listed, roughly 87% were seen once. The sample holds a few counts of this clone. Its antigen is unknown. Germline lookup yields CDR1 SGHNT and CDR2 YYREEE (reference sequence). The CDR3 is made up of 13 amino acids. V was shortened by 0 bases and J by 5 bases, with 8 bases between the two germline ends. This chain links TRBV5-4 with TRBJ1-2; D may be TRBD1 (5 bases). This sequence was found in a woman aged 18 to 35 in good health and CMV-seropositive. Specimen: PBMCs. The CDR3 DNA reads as TGTGCCAGCAGCTTGGAGGGGTCATATGGCTACACCTTC. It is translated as CASSLEGSYGYTF.